This T cell receptor beta chain was obtained from a study of shared clonotypes between healthy human individuals. Study-level information: The plates for each donor numbered three CD4 naive, three CD4 memory, two CD8 naive and one CD8 memory.

The germline CDR1 and CDR2 sequences are MDHEN and SYDVKM. The CDR3 consists of 15 residues. V lost 7 bases to trimming and J lost 0 bases, with 15 bases between them. Profiling relied on immunoSEQ multiplex PCR, and the TCRdb table lists in-frame clones only, not all of them. This sample has about 2.1 million clones, with around 93% found just once. The naive CD8 subset, CD45RO-negative cells positively selected for CCR7, excluded terminally differentiated effector memory CD45RA+ cells. Sequenced: naive CD8+ T cells from PBMCs. The receptor was derived from a man aged 18 to 35 in good health. Some clones in this sample may be carry-over from other donors' samples. The chain employs TRBV28 and TRBJ1-1, with D maybe TRBD1 (5 bases). The CDR3 DNA reads TGTGCCAGCATACACACCAGGGAAATGAACACTGAAGCTTTCTTT. Amino acid sequence: CASIHTREMNTEAFF.